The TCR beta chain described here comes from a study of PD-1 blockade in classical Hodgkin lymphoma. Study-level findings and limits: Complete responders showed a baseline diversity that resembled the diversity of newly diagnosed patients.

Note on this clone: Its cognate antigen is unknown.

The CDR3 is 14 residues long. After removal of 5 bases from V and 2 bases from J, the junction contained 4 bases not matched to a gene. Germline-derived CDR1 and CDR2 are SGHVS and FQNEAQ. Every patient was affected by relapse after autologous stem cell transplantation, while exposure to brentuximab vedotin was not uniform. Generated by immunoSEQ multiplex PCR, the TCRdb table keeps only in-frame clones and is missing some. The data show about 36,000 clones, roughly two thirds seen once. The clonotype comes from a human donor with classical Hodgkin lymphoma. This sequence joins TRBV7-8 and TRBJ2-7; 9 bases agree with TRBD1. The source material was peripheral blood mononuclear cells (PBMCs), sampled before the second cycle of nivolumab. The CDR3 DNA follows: TGTGCCAGCAGCCCCAACAGGGGGCCCTACGAGCAGTACTTC. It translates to CASSPNRGPYEQYF.